Listed here is a single TCR beta chain. Germline V lookup: CDR1 DFQATT, CDR2 SNEGSKA (reference sequence). The CDR3 consists of 16 residues. V gave up 0 bases and J gave up 1 base, with 16 bases separating them. TCRdb analysed the RT-PCR reads with MiXCR anew, one entry per CDR3 protein. This sample has 650,000 to 800,000 distinct CDR3 sequences, with approximately 15% found just once. This clonotype originated in a female donor in good health, serving as a healthy control. The V gene is TRBV20-1, the J gene TRBJ2-7, with D perhaps matching TRBD2 (6 bases). Material: memory CD4+ T cells from blood. This CDR3 reads CSAREEALAASYEQYF. Written as DNA, the CDR3 is TGCAGTGCTAGAGAGGAAGCACTAGCCGCGTCCTACGAGCAGTACTTC.